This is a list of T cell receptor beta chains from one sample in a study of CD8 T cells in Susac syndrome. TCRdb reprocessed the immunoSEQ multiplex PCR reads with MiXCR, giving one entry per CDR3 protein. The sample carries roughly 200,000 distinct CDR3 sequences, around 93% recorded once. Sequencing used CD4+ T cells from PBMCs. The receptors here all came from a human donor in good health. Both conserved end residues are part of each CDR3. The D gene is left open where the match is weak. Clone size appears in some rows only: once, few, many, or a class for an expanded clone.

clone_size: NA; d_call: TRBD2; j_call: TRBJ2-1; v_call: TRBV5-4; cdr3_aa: CASSFAGGAVNEQFF; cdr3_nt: TGTGCCAGCAGCTTCGCGGGGGGGGCCGTCAATGAGCAGTTCTTC
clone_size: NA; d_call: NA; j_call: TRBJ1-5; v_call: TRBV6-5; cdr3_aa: CASSYPFGGANKYGNQPQHF; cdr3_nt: TGTGCCAGCAGTTACCCGTTTGGGGGGGCGAACAAATATGGCAATCAGCCCCAGCATTTT
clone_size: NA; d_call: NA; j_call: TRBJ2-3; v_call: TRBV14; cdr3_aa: CASSPLQGRVGADTQYF; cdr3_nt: TGTGCCAGCAGCCCTCTTCAGGGCAGGGTGGGTGCGGATACGCAGTATTTT
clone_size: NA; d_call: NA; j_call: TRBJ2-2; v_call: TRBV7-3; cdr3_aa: CASSLKGGPGELFF; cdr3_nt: TGTGCCAGCAGCTTAAAGGGGGGGCCCGGGGAGCTGTTTTTT
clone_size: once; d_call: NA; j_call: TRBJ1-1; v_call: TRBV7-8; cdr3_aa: CASSLAATGMSTEAFF; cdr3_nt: TGTGCCAGCAGCTTAGCCGCCACGGGGATGTCCACTGAAGCTTTCTTT
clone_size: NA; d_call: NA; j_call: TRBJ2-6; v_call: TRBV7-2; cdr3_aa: CASSPGGANVLTF; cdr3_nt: TGTGCCAGCAGCCCTGGTGGGGCCAACGTCCTGACTTTC
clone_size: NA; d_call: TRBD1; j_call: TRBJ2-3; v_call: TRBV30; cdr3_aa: CAWRDRGHWIDTQYF; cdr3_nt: TGTGCCTGGAGAGACAGGGGGCATTGGATAGATACGCAGTATTTT
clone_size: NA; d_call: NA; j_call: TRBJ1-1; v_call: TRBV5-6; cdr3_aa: CASSEGLWDTEAFF; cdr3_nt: TGTGCCAGCAGCGAGGGACTCTGGGATACTGAAGCTTTCTTT
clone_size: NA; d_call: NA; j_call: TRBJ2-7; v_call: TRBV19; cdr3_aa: CASGRDGYEQYF; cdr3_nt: TGTGCCAGTGGGAGAGACGGGTACGAGCAGTACTTC
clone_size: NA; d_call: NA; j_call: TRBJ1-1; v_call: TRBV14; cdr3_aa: CASSQATGSSARIF; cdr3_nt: TGTGCCAGCAGCCAAGCAACCGGGAGCTCGGCGAGAATCTTT
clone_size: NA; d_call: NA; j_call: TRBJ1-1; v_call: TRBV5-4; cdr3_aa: CASSQRRGLNTEAFF; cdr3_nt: TGTGCCAGCAGCCAGAGGAGGGGTCTGAACACTGAAGCTTTCTTT
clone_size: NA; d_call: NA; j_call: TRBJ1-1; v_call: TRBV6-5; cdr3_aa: CASSYGGKGLNTEAFF; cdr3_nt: TGTGCCAGCAGTTACGGTGGAAAGGGACTGAACACTGAAGCTTTCTTT
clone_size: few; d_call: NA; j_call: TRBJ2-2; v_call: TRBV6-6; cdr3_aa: CASSYSGQNTGELFF; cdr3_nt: TGTGCCAGCAGTTACTCGGGACAAAACACCGGGGAGCTGTTTTTT
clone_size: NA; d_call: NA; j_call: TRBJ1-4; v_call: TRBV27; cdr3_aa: CASSLAGAGGKLFF; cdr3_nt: TGTGCCAGCAGTTTGGCAGGGGCAGGTGGAAAACTGTTTTTT
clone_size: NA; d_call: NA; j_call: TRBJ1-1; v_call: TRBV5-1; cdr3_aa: CASSHGGPGTEAFF; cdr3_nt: TGCGCCAGCAGCCACGGGGGCCCAGGCACTGAAGCTTTCTTT
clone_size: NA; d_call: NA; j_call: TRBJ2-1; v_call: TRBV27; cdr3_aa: CASSFGTVYNEQFF; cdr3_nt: TGTGCCAGCAGTTTTGGGACGGTTTACAATGAGCAGTTCTTC
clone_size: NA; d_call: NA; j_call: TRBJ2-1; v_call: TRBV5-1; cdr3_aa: CASSRADVEQFF; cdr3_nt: TGCGCCAGCAGCCGGGCGGACGTTGAGCAGTTCTTC
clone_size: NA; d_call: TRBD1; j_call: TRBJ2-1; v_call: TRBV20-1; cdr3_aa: CSARGQGKNEQFF; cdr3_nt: TGCAGTGCTAGGGGACAGGGGAAGAATGAGCAGTTCTTC
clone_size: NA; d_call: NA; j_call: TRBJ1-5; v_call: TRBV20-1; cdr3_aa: CSASDRNQPQHF; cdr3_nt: TGCAGTGCTTCCGACAGAAATCAGCCCCAGCATTTT
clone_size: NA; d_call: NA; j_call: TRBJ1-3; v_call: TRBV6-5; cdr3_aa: CASSSRNSPGNTIYF; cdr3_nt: TGTGCCAGCAGTTCTCGGAACAGCCCTGGAAACACCATATATTTT
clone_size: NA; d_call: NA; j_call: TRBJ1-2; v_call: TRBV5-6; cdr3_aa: CASSLDRTLNYGYTF; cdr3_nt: TGTGCCAGCAGCTTGGACAGGACTCTTAACTATGGCTACACCTTC
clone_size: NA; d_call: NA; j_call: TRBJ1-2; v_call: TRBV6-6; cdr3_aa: CASSQVQGLAVYGYTF; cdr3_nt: TGTGCCAGCAGTCAAGTTCAGGGTTTGGCGGTCTATGGCTACACCTTC
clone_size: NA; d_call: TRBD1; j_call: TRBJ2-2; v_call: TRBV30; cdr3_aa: CAWSSRGGELFF; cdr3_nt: TGTGCCTGGAGTTCCAGGGGGGGGGAGCTGTTTTTT
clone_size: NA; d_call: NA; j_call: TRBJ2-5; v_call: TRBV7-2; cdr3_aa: CASSRSYETQYF; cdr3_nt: TGTGCCAGCAGCCGTTCCTACGAGACCCAGTACTTC
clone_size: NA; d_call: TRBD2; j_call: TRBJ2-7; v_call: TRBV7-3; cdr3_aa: CASSSSGSGEQYF; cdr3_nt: TGTGCCAGCAGCTCTAGCGGTTCTGGAGAGCAGTACTTC
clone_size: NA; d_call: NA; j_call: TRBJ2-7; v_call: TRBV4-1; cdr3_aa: CASSQGRGTSDYEQYF; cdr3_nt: TGCGCCAGCAGCCAGGGTCGGGGGACAAGCGACTACGAGCAGTACTTC
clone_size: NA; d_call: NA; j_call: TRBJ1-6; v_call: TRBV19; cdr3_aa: CASSITSSDLAPLHF; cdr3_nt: TGTGCCAGTAGTATTACCAGTTCGGACCTAGCACCCCTCCACTTT
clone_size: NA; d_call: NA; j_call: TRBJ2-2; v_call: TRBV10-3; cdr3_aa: CAVVKETNTGELFF; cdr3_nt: TGTGCCGTCGTTAAGGAGACGAACACCGGGGAGCTGTTTTTT
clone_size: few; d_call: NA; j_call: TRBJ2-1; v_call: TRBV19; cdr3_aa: CASCPGPYNEQFF; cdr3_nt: TGTGCCAGCTGCCCGGGGCCATACAATGAGCAGTTCTTC
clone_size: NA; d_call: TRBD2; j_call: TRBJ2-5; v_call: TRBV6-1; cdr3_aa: CASSRTGTSVVETQYF; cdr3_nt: TGTGCCAGCAGTAGAACCGGGACTAGCGTTGTAGAGACCCAGTACTTC
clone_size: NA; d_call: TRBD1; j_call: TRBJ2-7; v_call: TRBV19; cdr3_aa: CASSIPGQDTYEQYF; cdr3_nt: TGTGCCAGTAGTATACCGGGACAGGACACCTACGAGCAGTACTTC
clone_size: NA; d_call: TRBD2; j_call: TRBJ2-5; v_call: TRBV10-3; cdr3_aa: CAISAGGETQYF; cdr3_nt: TGTGCCATCAGTGCGGGGGGGGAGACCCAGTACTTC
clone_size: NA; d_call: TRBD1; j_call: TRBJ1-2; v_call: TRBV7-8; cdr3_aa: CASSSTGQNYGYTF; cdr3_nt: TGTGCCAGCAGCAGTACGGGACAGAACTATGGCTACACCTTC
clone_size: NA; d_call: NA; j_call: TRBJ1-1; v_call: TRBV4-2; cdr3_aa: CASSQDWVGMNTEAFF; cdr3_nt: TGTGCCAGCAGCCAAGATTGGGTCGGCATGAACACTGAAGCTTTCTTT
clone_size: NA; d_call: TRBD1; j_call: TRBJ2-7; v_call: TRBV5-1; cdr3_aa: CASSTGQGSYEQYF; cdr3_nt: TGCGCCAGCAGCACAGGACAGGGATCGTACGAGCAGTACTTC
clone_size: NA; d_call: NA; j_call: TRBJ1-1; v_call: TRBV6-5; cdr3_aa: CASSSLRGRETEAFF; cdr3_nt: TGTGCCAGCAGCTCCCTTAGGGGCAGGGAAACTGAAGCTTTCTTT
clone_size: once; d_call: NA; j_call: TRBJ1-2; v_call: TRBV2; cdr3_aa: CASSVKGYGYTF; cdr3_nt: TGTGCCAGCAGTGTAAAGGGATATGGCTACACCTTC
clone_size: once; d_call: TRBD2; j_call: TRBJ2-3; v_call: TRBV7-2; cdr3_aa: CASSFGVGLATDTQYF; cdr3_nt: TGTGCCAGCAGCTTTGGGGTCGGACTAGCGACAGATACGCAGTATTTT